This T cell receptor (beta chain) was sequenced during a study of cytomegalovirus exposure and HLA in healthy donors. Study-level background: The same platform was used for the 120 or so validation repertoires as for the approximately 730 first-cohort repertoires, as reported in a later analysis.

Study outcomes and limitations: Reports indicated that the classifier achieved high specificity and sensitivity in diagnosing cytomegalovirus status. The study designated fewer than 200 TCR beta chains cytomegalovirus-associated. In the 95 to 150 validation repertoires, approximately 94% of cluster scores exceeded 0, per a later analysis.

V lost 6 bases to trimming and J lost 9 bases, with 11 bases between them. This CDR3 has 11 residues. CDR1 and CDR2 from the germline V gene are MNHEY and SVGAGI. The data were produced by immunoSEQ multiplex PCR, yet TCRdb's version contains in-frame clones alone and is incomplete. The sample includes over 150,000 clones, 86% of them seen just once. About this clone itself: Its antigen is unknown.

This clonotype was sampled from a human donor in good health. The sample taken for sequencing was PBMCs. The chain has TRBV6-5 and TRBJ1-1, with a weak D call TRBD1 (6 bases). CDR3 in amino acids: CASSRGPKAFF. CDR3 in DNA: TGTGCCAGCAGCAGGGGCCCTAAAGCTTTCTTT.